The 23 T cell receptor beta chains below were found in one sample sequenced in a study of shared clonotypes between healthy human individuals. Assay: immunoSEQ multiplex PCR; the TCRdb copy retains only in-frame clones and omits some. Here the sample spans over 2 million clones, approximately 95% being singletons. Sequencing was carried out using naive CD4+ T cells sorted from blood. Subset in this sample: CD45RA+ positively selected. These receptors all come from a man younger than 35 in good health.

This chain links TRBV18 with TRBJ1-2, with 9 positions matching TRBD1. The CDR3 runs 14 residues. Germline assignment: CDR1 KGHSH and CDR2 LQKENI. J gave up 7 bases and V 2 bases, and 5 bases lay outside the gene matches. This CDR3 is CASSPNRGQGGYTF. DNA of the CDR3: TGTGCCAGCTCACCAAACAGGGGGCAAGGTGGCTACACCTTC.

This clone has only one observation. V and J are TRBV19 and TRBJ1-4; D is ambiguous. Trimming removed 8 bases at V and 4 bases at J, with 8 bases between. CDR1 LNHDA and CDR2 SQIVND come from the germline V gene (reference sequence). The CDR3 runs to 12 residues. CDR3 loop: CASEGYNEKLFF. Here the CDR3 DNA reads TGTGCCAGTGAAGGGTATAATGAAAAACTGTTTTTT.

This chain joins TRBV19 and TRBJ1-2; D gene uncertain. The CDR3 consists of 13 residues. The V gene's germline CDR1 is LNHDA and CDR2 SQIVND (reference sequence). The V gene lost 6 bases and the J gene lost 4 bases, with 12 bases spanning the gap. This CDR3 is CASSPGSVYGYTF. DNA of the CDR3: TGTGCCAGTAGCCCTGGATCGGTCTATGGCTACACCTTC.

This chain connects TRBV25-1 to TRBJ2-3; the D is unclear. Germline values: CDR1 MGHDK, CDR2 SYGVNS. The CDR3 totals 15 residues. V was trimmed by 4 bases and J by 3 bases, leaving 14 bases between them. In DNA, the CDR3 is TGTGCCAGCAGTGCGCGGCCGCTAGTGACAGATACGCAGTATTTT. It encodes CASSARPLVTDTQYF.

The count of this clone is one. The chain recombines TRBV19 with TRBJ2-7, with 7 bases lining up with TRBD1. CDR1 is LNHDA, CDR2 SQIVND, per germline (reference sequence). CDR3 length equals 13 residues. Unmatched junction bases numbered 11, after V lost 3 bases and J lost 12 bases. The CDR3 loop reads CASSMDRDRSPYF. The DNA for the CDR3 is TGTGCCAGTAGTATGGACCGGGACAGATCGCCGTACTTC.

The chain combines TRBV9 with TRBJ2-1; 7 bases match TRBD2. The CDR3 consists of 16 residues. The germline CDR1 and CDR2 sequences are SGDLS and YYNGEE. V lost 3 bases, J lost 4 bases, and 10 bases stayed unmatched. DNA of the CDR3: TGTGCCAGCAGCGCACGAGCGGGAAGTGGTTACAATGAGCAGTTCTTC. Its protein is CASSARAGSGYNEQFF.

The gene calls are TRBV19 and TRBJ2-1; D perhaps matches TRBD2 (6 bases). The CDR3 runs 16 residues. Germline V lookup: CDR1 LNHDA, CDR2 SQIVND (reference sequence). The ends were cut back, 4 bases at V and 0 bases at J, with 13 bases in the middle. CDR3 in amino acids: CASSTTSWSSYNEQFF. The CDR3 DNA reads TGTGCCAGTAGTACCACTAGCTGGAGCTCCTACAATGAGCAGTTCTTC.

The chain has TRBV5-1 and TRBJ2-5, with 10 bases fitting TRBD2. V lost 6 bases and J lost 2; bases outside the gene matches: 10. Germline assignment: CDR1 SGHRS and CDR2 YFSETQ. There are 16 residues in the CDR3. CDR3 region: CASNLALAGDQETQYF. The DNA for the CDR3 is TGCGCCAGCAATCTGGCCCTAGCGGGGGATCAAGAGACCCAGTACTTC.

J is TRBJ2-1 and V is TRBV9, with D tentatively TRBD1 or TRBD2 (5 bases each). This CDR3 has 16 residues. CDR1 and CDR2 (germline): SGDLS, YYNGEE. V lost 2 bases to trimming and J lost 7 bases, with 19 bases between them. This chain's CDR3 is CASSVVSGPTLNEQFF. CDR3 DNA: TGTGCCAGCAGCGTCGTCTCGGGACCTACCCTTAATGAGCAGTTCTTC.

The chain couples TRBV7-9 to TRBJ2-7, with 7 nucleotides matching TRBD1. This CDR3 contains 14 residues. Germline V gene lookup returns CDR1 SEHNR and CDR2 FQNEAQ (reference sequence). V trimming: 2 bases; J trimming: 6 bases; junction bases outside the gene matches: 7. The DNA for the CDR3 is TGTGCCAGCAGCTTATCCCACAGGGGTACCGAGCAGTACTTC. Residues: CASSLSHRGTEQYF.

This sequence joins TRBV4-1 and TRBJ1-6; 7 positions agree with TRBD1. V lost 4 bases to trimming and J lost 10 bases; unmatched junction nucleotides: 13. In germline, CDR1 is MGHRA, CDR2 YSYEKL. The length of the CDR3 is 16 residues. The CDR3 DNA sequence: TGCGCCAGCAGCCTAGATCTTTTAGGGGGCACGTCACCCCTCCACTTT. The encoded protein is CASSLDLLGGTSPLHF.

V usage is TRBV9 and J usage is TRBJ2-2; D possibly corresponds to TRBD1 (5 bases). The CDR3 sequence is 15 residues long. Germline values: CDR1 SGDLS, CDR2 YYNGEE. Trimming removed 3 bases from V and 4 bases from J, with 13 bases in between. The CDR3 DNA follows: TGTGCCAGCAGCGCACAGGTCGATGGCACCGGGGAGCTGTTTTTT. This translates into CASSAQVDGTGELFF.

The rearrangement links TRBV5-1 to TRBJ2-5, with 10 nucleotides matching TRBD1. CDR3 length equals 15 residues. Trimming removed 4 bases from V and 3 bases from J; junction bases left unmatched: 6. Germline CDR1 is SGHRS and CDR2 is YFSETQ. The CDR3 sequence: CASSPRDRGEETQYF. The CDR3 coding sequence is TGCGCCAGCAGCCCCCGGGACAGGGGTGAAGAGACCCAGTACTTC. The whole variable domain, filled in from reference TRBV5-1 and TRBJ2-5, reads KAGVTQTPRYLIKTRGQQVTLSCSPISGHRSVSWYQQTPGQGLQFLFEYFSETQRNKGNFPGRFSGRQFSNSRSEMNVSTLELGDSALYLCASSPRDRGEETQYFGPGTRLLVL.

V is TRBV18 and J is TRBJ2-1, with 7 bases fitting TRBD2. The J segment lost 9 bases and the V segment lost 0 bases, leaving 8 bases of the junction unmatched. From germline, CDR1 is KGHSH and CDR2 LQKENI. This CDR3 contains 15 residues. The CDR3 nucleotides are TGTGCCAGCTCACCACCGGGACTAAAGGATGGTGAGCAGTTCTTC. Protein sequence: CASSPPGLKDGEQFF.

The chain has TRBV4-3 and TRBJ1-6, with 8 bases matching TRBD1. The germline CDR1 and CDR2 sequences are LGHNA and YSLEER. V trimming: 4 bases; J trimming: 7 bases; junction bases outside the gene matches: 6. CDR3 size: 15 residues. Here the CDR3 reads CASSLQGEMNSPLHF. The CDR3 DNA follows: TGCGCCAGCAGCCTACAGGGGGAGATGAATTCACCCCTCCACTTT.

To note about this clone: Other nucleotide sequences in the sample specify the same CDR3. The chain couples TRBV7-9 to TRBJ2-5, with D perhaps TRBD2 (6 bases). This CDR3 is 14 amino acids long. Germline CDR1 SEHNR, CDR2 FQNEAQ (reference sequence). Trimming left V 5 bases short and J 2 bases short, with 12 bases between. The CDR3 DNA is TGTGCCAGCAGCCTGGGGCGGGGACAAGAGACCCAGTACTTC. Amino acids: CASSLGRGQETQYF.

J is TRBJ2-3 and V is TRBV5-6; TRBD1 matches 8 bases. V gave up 2 bases and J gave up 2 bases; unmatched junction bases: 4. CDR1 SGHDT and CDR2 YYEEEE come from the germline V gene. The CDR3 is 15 amino acids. The CDR3 is CASSLGQGTTDTQYF. Here the CDR3 DNA reads TGTGCCAGCAGCTTAGGACAGGGTACCACAGATACGCAGTATTTT.

V gene TRBV6-1 combines with J gene TRBJ1-2, with unresolved D. From germline, CDR1 is MNHNS and CDR2 SASEGT. The CDR3 contains 15 residues. Trimming shortened V by 3 bases and J by 1 base, and 12 bases separated the two germline ends. CDR3: CASSEPGGRNYGYTF. The CDR3 DNA reads as TGTGCCAGCAGTGAGCCGGGCGGGCGTAACTATGGCTACACCTTC.

The chain has TRBV30 and TRBJ1-5, with 8 positions matching TRBD1. Germline CDR1 is GTSNPN and CDR2 is SVGIG (reference sequence). The CDR3 extends over 12 amino acids. V lost 5 bases, J lost 7 bases, and 4 bases stayed unmatched. The CDR3 here is CAWDRGGQPQHF. CDR3 coding DNA: TGTGCCTGGGACAGGGGAGGACAGCCCCAGCATTTT. The complete variable domain, with remaining parts taken from reference TRBV30 and TRBJ1-5, reads SQTIHQWPATLVQPVGSPLSLECTVEGTSNPNLYWYRQAAGRGLQLLFYSVGIGQISSEVPQNLSASRPQDRQFILSSKKLLLSDSGFYLCAWDRGGQPQHFGDGTRLSIL.

The gene calls are TRBV5-1 and TRBJ1-3; D is uncertain. V was cut by 4 bases and J by 2 bases, with 13 bases left in between. Germline lookup yields CDR1 SGHRS and CDR2 YFSETQ. The CDR3 covers 15 residues. As DNA, the CDR3 is TGCGCCAGCAGCCCCTCTGTGGGGACTGGAAACACCATATATTTT. As protein: CASSPSVGTGNTIYF.

This clone was detected once. The gene calls are TRBV5-1 and TRBJ2-7, with unresolved D. The germline V gene encodes CDR1 SGHRS and CDR2 YFSETQ. The CDR3 sequence is 15 residues long. Between the trimmed V and J ends, which lost 1 base and 0 bases, there was a span of 11 bases. CDR3 sequence (DNA): TGCGCCAGCAGCTTGTCAGGCCGCAGCTCCTACGAGCAGTACTTC. Protein sequence: CASSLSGRSSYEQYF.

The rearrangement joins TRBV5-6 to TRBJ2-3, with D perhaps matching TRBD1 or TRBD2 (6 bases each). Germline CDR1 and CDR2: SGHDT and YYEEEE. CDR3 length equals 16 residues. The V end lost 1 base, the J end lost 2 bases, and 14 bases lay between the germline ends. The CDR3: CASSLPGAILTDTQYF. The CDR3 region has the DNA TGTGCCAGCAGCTTGCCGGGGGCAATTCTCACAGATACGCAGTATTTT. The entire variable domain, with the rest obtained from reference TRBV5-6 and TRBJ2-3, is as follows: DAGVTQSPTHLIKTRGQQVTLRCSPKSGHDTVSWYQQALGQGPQFIFQYYEEEERQRGNFPDRFSGHQFPNYSSELNVNALLLGDSALYLCASSLPGAILTDTQYFGPGTRLTVL.

The chain is built from TRBV7-2 and TRBJ1-3; TRBD1 agrees at 7 bases. Germline V gene lookup returns CDR1 SGHTA and CDR2 FQGNSA. This CDR3 is 16 amino acids long. Losses at the gene ends were 6 bases for V and 0 bases for J; bases not matched to a gene: 8. CDR3 DNA: TGTGCCAGCAGTCTCACCGGGACAGCCTCTGGAAACACCATATATTTT. It codes for CASSLTGTASGNTIYF.